This note documents a single T cell receptor (beta chain) sequence. The antigen remains unidentified. The data derive from a study of vaccination effects on CD4 cells after COVID-19. Germline-derived CDR1 and CDR2 are SGHTS and YDEGEE. Trimming removed 5 bases from V and 3 bases from J; junction bases left unmatched: 4. There are 15 residues in the CDR3. The ViraFEST assay expanded antigen-specific CD4+ T cells with viral peptide pools before sequencing. Upon completion of approximately ten days in culture, CD4+ T cells were isolated. Nobody among the vaccine recipients had prior SARS-CoV-2 infection (nucleocapsid antibodies were negative). The assay was immunoSEQ multiplex PCR, and TCRdb's table has in-frame clones only and misses some. In the table there are about 65,000 clones, around 77% of which are singletons.

V is TRBV5-8 and J is TRBJ1-6; TRBD1 agrees at 8 bases. The origin of this receptor is a human donor who received a COVID-19 vaccine. The source was CD4+ T cells from PBMCs cultured with HCoV-NL63 spike peptides, collected before COVID-19 vaccination. The CDR3 nucleotides are TGTGCCAGCAGTTCTGGGACAGGCTATAATTCACCCCTCCACTTT. Amino acid sequence: CASSSGTGYNSPLHF.